This TCR beta chain was identified in a study of blood T cells in healthy people across ages. Study in general: Template switching retrieved approximately one barcoded beta molecule for each two T cells.

Aged about 6 to 100, donors were systemically healthy Caucasians from Russia. With 4 bases removed from V and 0 bases from J, the gap between germline ends came to 12 bases. The CDR3 sequence is 15 residues long. This clonotype was seen a few times. Combining a sample-barcoded 5' primer with a J-beta primer mix, a second PCR ran for roughly 7 to 12 cycles. MiXCR, applied by TCRdb to the 5' RACE reads, yields one record per CDR3 protein. There are under 950,000 distinct CDR3 sequences in the sample; 20% to 25% occur only once, and approximately 20% lies in the top ten. This receptor was taken from a man between 65 and 80 years old in good health. J is TRBJ2-5 and V is TRBV12-3 or TRBV12-4; possibly TRBD2 for D (5 bases). The sample consisted of blood. Written as DNA, the CDR3 is TGTGCCAGCAGTTCTCCCTCGGGGAACCAAGAGACCCAGTACTTC. Protein: CASSSPSGNQETQYF.